Below, one TCR beta chain is given with its context. No antigen is known for it. The quantity of DNA used in unsorted PBMC replicate PCRs was 300 ng, corresponding to 25,000 to 35,000 T cell genomes. Ten immunoSEQ deep assay plates were used by the authors to sequence unsorted PBMC DNA. Libraries were prepared by immunoSEQ multiplex PCR; TCRdb keeps only in-frame clonotypes and omits some of them. The sample lists about 460,000 clones, 75% to 80% seen once, with 9.5% to 15% in the top ten. The sample is drawn from a study of shared clonotypes between healthy human individuals. Germline V gene lookup returns CDR1 LGHNA and CDR2 YNFKEQ. Trimming took off 1 base at V and 0 bases at J, with 10 bases between the two ends. The CDR3 consists of 16 residues. Study findings and constraints: Apart from blood, nothing was sampled; tissue repertoires likely differ. An anticipated effect of sequencing depth on clonotype sharing among donors was recognized.

V is TRBV4-2 and J is TRBJ1-3; weak D call: TRBD1 (5 bases). The sequenced material came from PBMCs. The TCR was taken from a woman aged 40-49 years in good health. Some clones in this sample may be carry-over from other donors' samples. The CDR3 DNA follows: TGTGCCAGCAGCCAAGCGTGGGGGAACTCTGGAAACACCATATATTTT. It encodes CASSQAWGNSGNTIYF.